These 20 T cell receptor beta chains share one sample of origin, sequenced in a study of blood T cells in healthy people across ages. It was with a sample-barcoded 5' primer and a J-beta primer mix that a second PCR of about 6 to 12 cycles was run. Each CDR3 protein gets one entry after TCRdb re-called the 5' RACE reads with MiXCR. In the table there are about 690,000 distinct CDR3 sequences, around 38% of which are singletons. The sample consisted of blood. Receptors originate from a man aged 80 or over in good health.

The CDR3 reads CSARDNRRGTYEQYF. CDR3 sequence (DNA): TGCAGTGCTAGAGATAATAGGAGAGGAACCTACGAGCAGTACTTC. The V gene is TRBV20-1, the J gene TRBJ2-7; D gene unclear. The germline V and J ends were trimmed by 0 bases and 2 bases, with 14 bases remaining between them. The CDR3 spans 15 residues. In germline, CDR1 is DFQATT, CDR2 SNEGSKA (reference sequence).

This clonotype was picked up a small number of times. The chain combines TRBV12-3 or TRBV12-4 with TRBJ1-5; no clear D gene. Trimming cost V 3 bases and J 0 bases, with 3 bases left between them. There are 13 residues in the CDR3. The CDR3 here is CASSFASNQPQHF. In DNA, the CDR3 is TGTGCCAGCAGTTTCGCTAGCAATCAGCCCCAGCATTTT.

The chain is built from TRBV6-5 and TRBJ2-2; 12 bases match TRBD1. The V segment lost 8 bases and the J segment 3 bases; nucleotides outside the gene matches: 4. The CDR3 has 15 amino acids. Germline CDR1 MNHEY, CDR2 SVGAGI. The CDR3 region has the DNA TGTGCCAGCGGGACAGGGGGCTTCGACACCGGGGAGCTGTTTTTT. It codes for CASGTGGFDTGELFF.

This clonotype has a handful of counts. The rearrangement uses TRBV20-1 and TRBJ2-5; the D gene is possibly TRBD2 (5 bases). CDR1 DFQATT and CDR2 SNEGSKA come from the germline V gene (reference sequence). There are 13 residues in the CDR3. V lost 1 base, J lost 4 bases, and 10 bases lay in between. CDR3 in DNA: TGCAGTGCTAGAGGGAGGCCAAGAGAGACCCAGTACTTC. Its translation: CSARGRPRETQYF.

The sample holds a few counts of this clonotype. The rearrangement uses TRBV10-1 and TRBJ2-7; possible D gene TRBD2, 5 bases. Germline V gene sequence: CDR1 WNHNN, CDR2 SYGVQD (reference sequence). CDR3 size: 13 residues. The germline V and J ends were trimmed by 7 bases and 3 bases, with 13 bases remaining between them. The chain's CDR3 is CASTEGRIYEQYF. The CDR3 region has the DNA TGCGCCAGCACCGAGGGCCGTATCTACGAGCAGTACTTC.

The table lists this clonotype with a few counts. The chain has TRBV7-2 and TRBJ2-3; no definite D call. V was cut by 10 bases and J by 0 bases, with 8 bases left in between. Per the germline V gene, CDR1 is SGHTA and CDR2 is FQGNSA. This CDR3 comprises 12 residues. The CDR3 is CATAPSTDTQYF. CDR3 DNA sequence: TGTGCCACCGCCCCTAGCACAGATACGCAGTATTTT.

The chain links TRBV7-9 to TRBJ1-2, with TRBD1 matching over 7 bases. CDR1 and CDR2 from the germline V gene are SEHNR and FQNEAQ (reference sequence). The CDR3 covers 14 residues. V was clipped by 5 bases and J by 3 bases; unmatched bases: 6. CDR3 in amino acids: CASSPYGQDYGYTF. Written as DNA, the CDR3 is TGTGCCAGCAGCCCATACGGACAGGACTATGGCTACACCTTC.

This chain joins TRBV24-1 and TRBJ2-1; weak D call: TRBD1 (6 bases). This CDR3 has 16 amino acids. The ends were cut back, 3 bases at V and 0 bases at J, with 11 bases in the middle. Germline-derived CDR1 and CDR2 are KGHDR and SFDVKD. In nucleotides, the CDR3 is TGTGCCACCAGTGATCGTAAGACAGGCTCCTACAATGAGCAGTTCTTC. Amino acids: CATSDRKTGSYNEQFF.

This chain joins TRBV5-6 and TRBJ1-2, with a possible D match to TRBD1 (5 bases). Trimming removed 5 bases at V and 8 bases at J, with 13 bases between. The CDR3 extends over 12 amino acids. Looked up from germline, CDR1 is SGHDT and CDR2 is YYEEEE. The CDR3 DNA sequence: TGTGCCAGCAGGCAGGGCGTTGTGGGCTACACCTTC. Amino acids: CASRQGVVGYTF.

As to this clonotype: Being one base from a much bigger clone, this may be a read error. J is TRBJ2-3 and V is TRBV27; 7 bases are shared with TRBD1. The CDR3 contains 14 residues. Germline V gene lookup returns CDR1 MNHEY and CDR2 SMNVEV (reference sequence). The CDR3 DNA reads TGTGCCTGCAGTCTACAGGGGTCGGGAGATACGCAGTATTTT. This sequence encodes CACSLQGSGDTQYF.

Only a few counts were recorded for this clonotype. V is TRBV7-2 and J is TRBJ1-1; D call uncertain. In germline, CDR1 is SGHTA, CDR2 FQGNSA. The V and J ends lost 2 bases and 1 base respectively, with 11 bases between them. The CDR3 extends over 15 amino acids. The CDR3 spells CASSLHGNRNTEAFF. The CDR3 DNA sequence: TGTGCCAGCAGCTTACATGGTAACAGGAACACTGAAGCTTTCTTT.

The chain combines TRBV20-1 with TRBJ1-4; D possibly corresponds to TRBD1 (6 bases). CDR3 length: 13 residues. CDR1 is DFQATT, CDR2 SNEGSKA, per germline (reference sequence). The ends were cut back, 5 bases at V and 8 bases at J, with 15 bases in the middle. The CDR3 sequence is CSAHRADQEKLFF. The CDR3 DNA reads TGCAGTGCTCACAGGGCGGACCAGGAAAAACTGTTTTTT.

This clonotype was picked up a small number of times. V usage is TRBV7-9 and J usage is TRBJ2-7, with a possible D match to TRBD1 (6 bases). Trimming took 3 bases from V and 0 from J, leaving 12 bases between them. This CDR3 region has 15 residues. Germline CDR1 SEHNR, CDR2 FQNEAQ (reference sequence). The CDR3 bases are TGTGCCAGCAGCTTCGAAGGACAGCGCTCCTACGAGCAGTACTTC. Translation gives CASSFEGQRSYEQYF.

This clonotype was recorded many times. V usage is TRBV12-3 or TRBV12-4 and J usage is TRBJ2-7; TRBD1 matches 8 bases. Unmatched junction bases numbered 6, after V lost 6 bases and J lost 2 bases. There are 14 residues in the CDR3. CDR3 in DNA: TGTGCCAGCAGCTCACAGGGGGGAACCTACGAGCAGTACTTC. This sequence encodes CASSSQGGTYEQYF.

Here the CDR3 DNA reads TGTGCCAGCAGCTTAGGTAGCGGTAGCTCCTACAATGAGCAGTACTTC. Its protein is CASSLGSGSSYNEQYF. V gene TRBV7-2 combines with J gene TRBJ2-1, with D possibly being TRBD2 (6 bases). The J call is doubtful: the DNA matches TRBJ2-7 better. The germline CDR1 and CDR2 sequences are SGHTA and FQGNSA. The CDR3 contains 16 residues.

This clonotype has just a few counts. This chain uses TRBV28 with TRBJ2-7; TRBD1 agrees at 10 bases. The CDR3 extends over 15 amino acids. CDR1 is MDHEN, CDR2 SYDVKM, per germline. Germline trimming cut 6 bases from V and 3 bases from J; bases unmatched to any gene: 8. DNA of the CDR3: TGTGCCAGCAGAGGTGGACAGGGGGTAAACTACGAGCAGTACTTC. Its translation: CASRGGQGVNYEQYF.

Comments on this clonotype: At one of its ends the junction is not consistent with the germline gene, which may arise from a read error. The chain couples TRBV10-3 to TRBJ1-1, with 7 nucleotides matching TRBD1. This CDR3 spans 14 amino acids. Germline V gene lookup returns CDR1 ENHRY and CDR2 SYGVKD. The CDR3 reads CAITSGGWDTEAFF. For the CDR3, the DNA is TGTGCAATCACCTCAGGGGGATGGGACACTGAAGCTTTCTTT.

The chain links TRBV7-2 to TRBJ2-7; 9 positions agree with TRBD1. The J call may be in error: the DNA end matches TRBJ2-1 better. From germline, CDR1 is SGHTA and CDR2 FQGNSA. CDR3 length: 16 amino acids. CDR3 DNA: TGTGCCAGCAGCTTAGTATCGGGACAGGGTAGGAGTGAGCAGTTCTTC. Protein sequence: CASSLVSGQGRSEQFF.

The gene calls are TRBV14 and TRBJ2-1; D could derive from TRBD1 or TRBD2 (6 bases each). Germline V lookup: CDR1 SGHDN, CDR2 FVKESK. V shed 1 base and J shed 13 bases, with 26 bases lying between them. CDR3 length equals 17 residues. CDR3 sequence: CASSQGVGGVVGETQFF. CDR3 coding DNA: TGTGCCAGCAGCCAAGGCGTCGGGGGCGTAGTTGGGGAGACCCAGTTCTTC.

The chain is built from TRBV6-1 and TRBJ2-5; perhaps TRBD2 as D (5 bases). The CDR3 is made up of 13 amino acids. CDR1 and CDR2 (germline): MNHNS, SASEGT. V lost 2 bases and J lost 5, with 9 bases in between. CDR3 region: CASSESGRETQYF. CDR3 DNA: TGTGCCAGCAGTGAATCGGGAAGGGAGACCCAGTACTTC.